Presented here are 17 T cell receptor beta chains from one specimen sequenced in a study of tumor and adjacent non-tumor tissue in lung cancer. Three rounds of nested PCR, following a modified ARM-PCR protocol, produced the TCRbeta library. TCRdb re-called the multiplex PCR reads with MiXCR, one entry per CDR3 protein. The data hold 40,000 to 45,000 distinct CDR3 sequences, with approximately 57% observed a single time. The template was RNA from unsorted bulk tissue. This non-tumor lung sample came from over 3 cm beyond the tumor edge. Sequences were obtained from distant non-tumor lung tissue. The source of these receptors is a man aged 50 to 59 with non-small cell lung cancer.

Of note for this clonotype: Mismatch with germline at one junction end may stem from a read error. The rearrangement uses TRBV29-1 and TRBJ2-1; 8 bases line up with TRBD1. The CDR3 runs to 15 residues. CDR1 SQVTM and CDR2 ANQGSEA come from the germline V gene. The CDR3 coding sequence is TGCAACGTTGAAGTTCTGGGACAGGTCTTTGATGATCAGTTCTTC. This gives the protein CNVEVLGQVFDDQFF.

In this sample, this clonotype turned up once. A read error is likely, as this CDR3 ends without the conserved phenylalanine or tryptophan. The chain is built from TRBV6-5 and TRBJ1-5; a possible D gene is TRBD1 (5 bases). The CDR3 extends over 13 amino acids. Trimming left V 6 bases short and J 5 bases short, with 11 bases between. Germline values: CDR1 MNHEY, CDR2 SVGAGI. The CDR3 nucleotides are TGTGCCAGCAGAGTACAGGCTGATCAGCCCCAGCATTCT. Amino acid sequence: CASRVQADQPQHS.

The V gene is TRBV4-1, the J gene TRBJ1-2; D may be TRBD1 (5 bases). CDR3 size: 13 residues. The V gene lost 10 bases and the J gene lost 7 bases, with 19 bases spanning the gap. The germline CDR1 and CDR2 sequences are MGHRA and YSYEKL. The CDR3 nucleotides read TGCGCCACCAAGGGGCCCGCAACGCTTGGCTACACCTTC. The encoded protein is CATKGPATLGYTF.

This clonotype was observed a handful of times. This sequence joins TRBV20-1 and TRBJ1-2; perhaps TRBD1 as D (6 bases). Between the trimmed V and J ends, which lost 5 bases and 2 bases, there was a span of 12 bases. The CDR3 loop spans 13 amino acids. Germline-derived CDR1 and CDR2 are DFQATT and SNEGSKA (reference sequence). CDR3 residues: CSAAEGGNYGYTF. The CDR3 coding sequence is TGCAGTGCTGCGGAAGGGGGGAACTATGGCTACACCTTC.

A remark on this clonotype: A read error may account for a junction end that differs from germline. The chain combines TRBV11-2 with TRBJ2-7; D tentatively reads TRBD1 or TRBD2 (5 bases each). CDR3 length: 15 residues. Germline V gene sequence: CDR1 SGHAT, CDR2 FQNNGV. The CDR3 spells CASSLTPARDDEHYF. CDR3 bases: TGTGCCAGTAGCTTAACGCCCGCCAGGGACGACGAGCACTACTTC. The full variable domain, rest sourced from reference TRBV11-2 and TRBJ2-7, is EAGVAQSPRYKIIEKRQSVAFWCNPISGHATLYWYQQILGQGPKLLIQFQNNGVVDDSQLPKDRFSAERLKGVDSTLKIQPAKLEDSAVYLCASSLTPARDDEHYFGPGTRLTVT.

The V and J genes are TRBV11-2 and TRBJ2-1; 7 bases fit TRBD2. This CDR3 spans 15 amino acids. V dropped 5 bases and J dropped 5; count of bases not matched to a gene: 9. Germline V CDR1 and CDR2: SGHAT, FQNNGV. The CDR3 sequence is CASSIRLAAHNEQFF. The DNA for the CDR3 is TGTGCCAGCAGCATACGGCTAGCGGCTCACAATGAGCAGTTCTTC.

As regards this clonotype: The junction differs from germline at one of its ends, possibly a read error. This rearrangement joins TRBV29-1 to TRBJ2-7, with a possible D match to TRBD1 (5 bases). The germline V gene has CDR1 SQVTM and CDR2 ANQGSEA. The CDR3 extends over 13 amino acids. The CDR3 sequence: CNVADSPPYEQYF. The CDR3 region has the DNA TGCAACGTTGCCGACAGTCCTCCCTACGAGCAGTACTTC.

Comments on this clonotype: Sequence at one end of the junction differs from germline and may be a read error. The CDR3 spells CVSSSLGDMSYEQYF. The CDR3 bases are TGTGTCAGCAGTTCTCTAGGGGACATGTCCTACGAGCAGTACTTC. V is TRBV28 and J is TRBJ2-7, with a possible D match to TRBD1 (6 bases). Germline V CDR1 and CDR2: MDHEN, SYDVKM. This CDR3 spans 15 amino acids.

Ten or more counts support this clonotype. The J gene is TRBJ2-3, the V gene TRBV20-1; TRBD2 aligns across 12 bases. Germline V CDR1 and CDR2: DFQATT, SNEGSKA (reference sequence). V shed 0 bases and J 4 bases; nucleotides not matched to a gene: 8. The CDR3 has 17 amino acids. CDR3 sequence: CSARDSGLAGLADTQYF. CDR3 bases: TGCAGTGCTAGAGATTCCGGACTAGCGGGACTGGCAGATACGCAGTATTTT.

On this clonotype: The junction and the germline gene differ at one end; a read error may be behind it. The chain carries TRBV28 and TRBJ2-7; the match to TRBD2 covers 8 bases. This CDR3 comprises 14 residues. Germline CDR1 MDHEN, CDR2 SYDVKM. In DNA form, the CDR3 reads TGTGCCAGCAGCACAGCGGGGGCCGCGTCCGAGCACTACTTC. Translation: CASSTAGAASEHYF.

Of note for this clonotype: A read error may explain this, as a much larger clone is one base away. The chain is built from TRBV10-3 and TRBJ2-1, with D perhaps TRBD2 (5 bases). Germline V gene lookup returns CDR1 ENHRY and CDR2 SYGVKD. CDR3 size: 15 residues. Trimming left V 4 bases short and J 8 bases short, with 18 bases between. The CDR3 here is CAISARGSSPDEQFF. The CDR3 nucleotides read TGTGCCATCAGTGCTCGGGGTTCCTCCCCCGATGAGCAGTTCTTC.

This clonotype came up many times. V is TRBV6-5 and J is TRBJ2-2; 8 nucleotides align to TRBD2. There are 14 residues in the CDR3. Germline CDR1 reads MNHEY; CDR2 reads SVGAGI. After removal of 2 bases from V and 6 bases from J, the junction contained 2 bases not matched to a gene. The chain's CDR3 is CASSYASGPGELFF. In DNA form, the CDR3 reads TGTGCCAGCAGTTACGCTAGCGGGCCCGGGGAGCTGTTTTTT.

Remarks on this clonotype: One junction end does not reproduce the germline sequence, and a read error may be involved. V usage is TRBV6-2 or TRBV6-3 and J usage is TRBJ2-3, with TRBD1 identical over 9 bases. The CDR3 totals 15 residues. Germline CDR1 is MNHEY and CDR2 is SVGEGT. CDR3 in amino acids: CTSMLGTGTTDTQYF. The CDR3 nucleotides read TGTACCAGCATGCTCGGGACAGGGACAACAGATACGCAGTATTTT.

This clonotype appeared many times. This sequence joins TRBV4-2 and TRBJ2-7; 14 positions match TRBD2. J lost 2 bases, V lost 4 bases, and 4 bases had no gene match. The CDR3 extends over 16 amino acids. From germline, CDR1 is LGHNA and CDR2 YNFKEQ. CDR3 nucleotides: TGTGCCAGCAGCCCTCAGACTAGCGGGGGGGCCTACGAGCAGTACTTC. It translates to CASSPQTSGGAYEQYF.

In this sample, this clonotype turned up a few times. The junction differs from germline at one of its ends, possibly a read error. This chain connects TRBV11-1 to TRBJ2-1; 9 positions match TRBD2. The length of the CDR3 is 14 residues. CDR1 and CDR2 from the germline V gene are SGHAT and FQDESV (reference sequence). CDR3 nucleotides: TGTACCAGCAGTCCTAGCGGGGATTTCAATGAGCAGTTCTTC. This encodes CTSSPSGDFNEQFF.

There are many counts of this clonotype. In DNA, the CDR3 is TGTGCCAGCAGTCCCGACAGCAGCTCCTACAATGAGCAGTTCTTC. Protein: CASSPDSSSYNEQFF. The genes are TRBV5-4 and TRBJ2-1; D is possibly TRBD1 (5 bases). There are 15 residues in the CDR3. Germline CDR1 is SGHNT and CDR2 is YYREEE (reference sequence). The V end lost 5 bases, the J end lost 0 bases, and 12 bases lay between the germline ends.

This clonotype appeared a single time. The V and J genes are TRBV23-1 and TRBJ2-1; 7 bases are a match to TRBD2. TRBV23-1 is an ORF, with its function uncertain. Trimming cost V 3 bases and J 0 bases; bases outside gene matches: 8. The CDR3 has 17 amino acids. In DNA form, the CDR3 reads TGCGCCAGCAGTCACCCTCGCGGGGGTAGCTCCTACAATGAGCAGTTCTTC. Amino acid sequence: CASSHPRGGSSYNEQFF.